This passage covers 20 T cell receptor beta chains from one sample sequenced in a study of shared T cell receptors in the human thymus. Assay used: immunoSEQ multiplex PCR; TCRdb lists only in-frame clones, some missing. The sample consists of about 610,000 clones, around 87% of them appearing once. This sample was also put to use in a study of human thymus T cells.

Sequences were obtained from thymocytes. The receptor set was obtained from a boy younger than two with a congenital heart defect.

This chain links TRBV4-3 with TRBJ2-7, with D maybe TRBD1 (7 bases). The germline V and J ends were trimmed by 0 bases and 2 bases, with 23 bases remaining between them. Germline CDR1 is LGHNA and CDR2 is YSLEER. CDR3 size: 19 residues. CDR3 sequence (DNA): TGCGCCAGCAGCCAAGATAAGGATGGGGCGGCAGGGGGGACCTACGAGCAGTACTTC. This codes for CASSQDKDGAAGGTYEQYF.

This chain uses TRBV7-8 with TRBJ2-2, with D possibly being TRBD1 (5 bases). The CDR3 extends over 19 amino acids. CDR1 is SGHVS, CDR2 FQNEAQ, per germline. The V end lost 1 base, the J end lost 5 bases, and 23 bases lay between the germline ends. The CDR3 is CASSLVIPRDMIGTGELFF. CDR3 in DNA: TGTGCCAGCAGCTTAGTAATCCCCAGGGATATGATAGGAACCGGGGAGCTGTTTTTT.

The chain recombines TRBV2 with TRBJ1-2, with 9 nucleotides matching TRBD1. V dropped 6 bases and J dropped 8; count of bases not matched to a gene: 7. Germline V lookup: CDR1 SNHLY, CDR2 FYNNEI. This CDR3 has 13 residues. The CDR3 region is CASSAGQGYGYTF. The CDR3 DNA sequence: TGTGCCAGCAGCGCAGGACAGGGGTACGGCTACACCTTC. Full variable domain (remainder filled in from reference TRBV2 and TRBJ1-2): EPEVTQTPSHQVTQMGQEVILRCVPISNHLYFYWYRQILGQKVEFLVSFYNNEISEKSEIFDDQFSVERPDGSNFTLKIRSTKLEDSAMYFCASSAGQGYGYTFGSGTRLTVV.

The genes are TRBV9 and TRBJ2-7; possibly TRBD2 for D (6 bases). The CDR3 extends over 14 amino acids. The V gene's germline CDR1 is SGDLS and CDR2 YYNGEE. Trimming left V 3 bases short and J 0 bases short, with 10 bases between. DNA of the CDR3: TGTGCCAGCAGCGGCGGAGGGAGCTCCTACGAGCAGTACTTC. Its protein is CASSGGGSSYEQYF.

This chain's CDR3 is CASSLAGRFGYDGYTF. The CDR3 DNA reads TGTGCCAGCAGCTTAGCGGGCAGGTTTGGGTATGATGGCTACACCTTC. The chain couples TRBV7-9 to TRBJ1-2; D call uncertain. CDR3 length equals 16 residues. CDR1 is SEHNR and CDR2 is FQNEAQ in the germline V gene (reference sequence). V lost 0 bases and J 6 bases, leaving 17 bases between the germline ends. Together with reference TRBV7-9 and TRBJ1-2, the CDR3 gives the full variable domain: DTGVSQNPRHKITKRGQNVTFRCDPISEHNRLYWYRQTLGQGPEFLTYFQNEAQLEKSRLLSDRFSAERPKGSFSTLEIQRTEQGDSAMYLCASSLAGRFGYDGYTFGSGTRLTVV.

In regard to this clone: This sample also contains other DNA sequences that code for the same CDR3. The rearrangement joins TRBV12-5 to TRBJ1-2; 9 bases align to TRBD1. In germline, CDR1 is LGHNT, CDR2 FRNRAP. This CDR3 is 15 amino acids long. Trimming removed 6 bases from V and 3 bases from J; junction bases left unmatched: 8. CDR3 sequence reads: CASGSGQGRDYGYTF. As DNA, the CDR3 is TGTGCTAGTGGCTCGGGACAGGGACGTGACTATGGCTACACCTTC.

This rearrangement joins TRBV5-4 to TRBJ2-2, with 7 nucleotides matching TRBD2. This CDR3 contains 14 residues. V lost 7 bases and J lost 9; bases outside the gene matches: 12. CDR1 SGHNT and CDR2 YYREEE come from the germline V gene (reference sequence). The CDR3 reads CASGMGGEHRELFF. The CDR3 DNA reads as TGTGCCAGCGGCATGGGGGGGGAACACCGGGAGCTGTTTTTT.

The chain employs TRBV2 and TRBJ2-5; TRBD1 matches 9 bases. Trimming removed 5 bases from V and 5 bases from J; junction bases left unmatched: 12. The CDR3 covers 16 residues. The germline CDR1 and CDR2 sequences are SNHLY and FYNNEI. The CDR3 DNA sequence: TGTGCCAGCAGTAGGGGCCGGGGACAGGGCTCGGAGACCCAGTACTTC. Translating it yields CASSRGRGQGSETQYF.

The chain couples TRBV5-1 to TRBJ1-1, with 7 bases aligning to TRBD1. This CDR3 is built from 17 residues. Germline-derived CDR1 and CDR2 are SGHRS and YFSETQ. The J segment lost 0 bases and the V segment lost 3 bases, leaving 11 bases of the junction unmatched. The CDR3 sequence is CASSSGDRLLMNTEAFF. CDR3 nucleotide sequence: TGCGCCAGCAGCTCCGGGGACAGACTCCTTATGAACACTGAAGCTTTCTTT.

This clone has just one count. CDR3 DNA sequence: TGTGCCAGCAGTGCCGGGACTAAGCTGACGGGCTACACCTTC. As protein: CASSAGTKLTGYTF. The V call is TRBV25-1, the J call TRBJ1-2, with D maybe TRBD1 (5 bases). Trimming removed 4 bases from V and 8 bases from J, with 17 bases in between. This CDR3 has 14 residues. The germline CDR1 and CDR2 sequences are MGHDK and SYGVNS.

The V gene is TRBV25-1, the J gene TRBJ1-5; D might be TRBD1 (5 bases). Deletions cut 2 bases from V and 5 bases from J, with 10 bases between. The CDR3 is 14 residues long. CDR1 and CDR2 from the germline V gene are MGHDK and SYGVNS. The CDR3 DNA sequence: TGTGCCAGCAGTGAAGGGGCAGCTCATCAGCCCCAGCATTTT. The encoded protein is CASSEGAAHQPQHF. The full variable domain, its missing parts supplied by reference TRBV25-1 and TRBJ1-5, is EADIYQTPRYLVIGTGKKITLECSQTMGHDKMYWYQQDPGMELHLIHYSYGVNSTEKGDLSSESTVSRIRTEHFPLTLESARPSHTSQYLCASSEGAAHQPQHFGDGTRLSIL.

The chain is built from TRBV27 and TRBJ2-7, with D possibly being TRBD1 (5 bases). Trimming stripped 6 bases from V and 2 bases from J, with 17 bases between. Germline lookup yields CDR1 MNHEY and CDR2 SMNVEV (reference sequence). This CDR3 has 15 residues. CDR3 coding DNA: TGTGCCAGCAGGCCTAGGCAGGGCAAGACCTACGAGCAGTACTTC. Protein product: CASRPRQGKTYEQYF.

V usage is TRBV30 and J usage is TRBJ1-4; 7 bases match TRBD1. Germline lookup yields CDR1 GTSNPN and CDR2 SVGIG (reference sequence). V shed 3 bases and J 7 bases; nucleotides not matched to a gene: 11. The length of the CDR3 is 15 residues. In DNA form, the CDR3 reads TGTGCCTGGAGACCTCACAGGGGTTGGGTTGAAAAACTGTTTTTT. Translating gives CAWRPHRGWVEKLFF.

The chain is built from TRBV4-1 and TRBJ2-3; no clear D. In germline, CDR1 is MGHRA, CDR2 YSYEKL. V was trimmed by 4 bases and J by 9 bases, leaving 17 bases between them. The CDR3 sequence is 14 residues long. The DNA for the CDR3 is TGCGCCAGCAGCCTCCAGCCATCGGGTGAGACGCAGTATTTT. It is translated as CASSLQPSGETQYF.

V gene TRBV12-5 combines with J gene TRBJ1-5; a possible D gene is TRBD1 (6 bases). The CDR3 spans 18 residues. Deletions cut 0 bases from V and 0 bases from J, with 15 bases between. Per germline, CDR1 LGHNT and CDR2 FRNRAP. The CDR3 is CASGLVLEGENSNQPQHF. The CDR3 DNA reads as TGTGCTAGTGGTTTGGTACTTGAGGGGGAGAATAGCAATCAGCCCCAGCATTTT.

In regard to this clone: The same CDR3 also results from other DNA sequences found in this sample. The rearrangement uses TRBV27 and TRBJ1-2; TRBD1 aligns across 10 bases. The CDR3 is 15 residues long. Germline values: CDR1 MNHEY, CDR2 SMNVEV (reference sequence). Trimming cost V 4 bases and J 3 bases; bases outside gene matches: 5. The CDR3 sequence is CASSSRQGAYYGYTF. Here the CDR3 DNA reads TGTGCCAGCAGTTCCCGACAGGGGGCATACTATGGCTACACCTTC.

This chain joins TRBV25-1 and TRBJ2-5; 9 bases line up with TRBD2. The CDR3 spans 17 residues. Germline V gives CDR1 MGHDK, CDR2 SYGVNS. The V and J ends lost 4 bases and 4 bases, in that order; junction bases with no gene match: 13. CDR3 bases: TGTGCCAGCAGTGGCCTCCCTGATAGCGGGAGCCTAGAGACCCAGTACTTC. It encodes CASSGLPDSGSLETQYF.

V usage is TRBV9 and J usage is TRBJ2-7, with 11 bases matching TRBD2. The germline V gene encodes CDR1 SGDLS and CDR2 YYNGEE. The CDR3 is made up of 15 amino acids. Unmatched junction bases numbered 4, after V lost 2 bases and J lost 3 bases. This CDR3 is CASSVTSGSFYEQYF. The CDR3 DNA is TGTGCCAGCAGCGTCACTAGCGGGAGTTTCTACGAGCAGTACTTC.

This clone appeared once. The rearrangement joins TRBV7-2 to TRBJ2-5, with 11 positions matching TRBD1. Germline trimming cut 4 bases from V and 4 bases from J; bases unmatched to any gene: 2. This CDR3 is built from 14 residues. Germline V gene sequence: CDR1 SGHTA, CDR2 FQGNSA. The CDR3 loop is CASSSGTGGETQYF. The DNA of the CDR3 is TGTGCCAGCAGCTCCGGGACAGGGGGAGAGACCCAGTACTTC.

The V gene is TRBV5-4, the J gene TRBJ2-7; D may be TRBD2 (5 bases). Germline lookup yields CDR1 SGHNT and CDR2 YYREEE (reference sequence). The CDR3 covers 17 residues. V was trimmed by 4 bases and J by 7 bases, leaving 27 bases between them. CDR3 coding DNA: TGTGCCAGCAGCGTTGGCACCCGCGGGCCAGTGAAGAGTGAGCAGTACTTC. Protein product: CASSVGTRGPVKSEQYF.